This T cell receptor (beta chain) emerged from a study of cytomegalovirus exposure and HLA in healthy donors. Overall study findings and caveats: TCR beta sequences reportedly predicted most subjects' HLA-A and HLA-B alleles accurately.

PCR employed 60 Vbeta and 13 Jbeta primers. The method was immunoSEQ multiplex PCR; TCRdb's version includes in-frame clones alone and lacks a portion of them. Found here are 100,000 to 150,000 clones; the top ten clones hold 2.5% to 3%. Comments on this clone: What it recognizes is unknown.

V shed 0 bases and J shed 2 bases, with 7 bases lying between them. Germline values: CDR1 GTSNPN, CDR2 SVGIG (reference sequence). The CDR3 runs 13 residues. The sequenced material came from PBMCs. This clonotype was sampled from a man aged 25-45 years in good health and CMV-seronegative. The chain is built from TRBV30 and TRBJ1-2, with D uncertain. The CDR3 here is CAWSVGENYGYTF. The CDR3 DNA reads TGTGCCTGGAGTGTCGGGGAAAACTATGGCTACACCTTC.